Presented here are 32 T cell receptor beta chains from one specimen sequenced in a study of cytomegalovirus exposure and HLA in healthy donors (dated by TCRdb to about 2017). The method was the immunoSEQ multiplex PCR assay. For the multiplex PCR, a mixture combining 60 forward primers for TCR Vbeta segments and 13 reverse primers for TCR Jbeta segments was used. TCRdb stores this immuneACCESS table with in-frame sequences only. Part of the clones is absent; in the studies checked, under half of the shortfall reflects unresolved V genes, and no reason is known for the rest. This sample holds about 190,000 clones; 70% to 90% were observed only once. The top ten constitute roughly 2.1% of the sample. The sample was PBMCs. Receptor source: a woman aged 18-29 years in good health and CMV-seropositive.

Only a few counts were recorded for this clone. The rearrangement joins TRBV6-5 to TRBJ2-2, with D possibly matching TRBD2 (6 bases). Per the germline V gene, CDR1 is MNHEY and CDR2 is SVGAGI. The CDR3 totals 15 residues. Trimming stripped 0 bases from V and 5 bases from J, with 10 bases between. The CDR3 bases are TGTGCCAGCAGTTACTCGACGGGGAGGACCGGGGAGCTGTTTTTT. As protein: CASSYSTGRTGELFF.

This chain uses TRBV18 with TRBJ2-7; a weak D match, TRBD2 (6 bases). Between the trimmed V and J ends, which lost 2 bases and 5 bases, there was a span of 13 bases. This CDR3 is 14 amino acids long. Germline values: CDR1 KGHSH, CDR2 LQKENI. DNA for the CDR3: TGTGCCAGCTCACCAGGGACCCGCGGGAACGAGCAGTACTTC. Protein sequence: CASSPGTRGNEQYF.

V and J are TRBV10-2 and TRBJ1-6; the D gene is possibly TRBD1 (5 bases). The CDR3 totals 13 residues. With 3 bases removed from V and 10 bases from J, the gap between germline ends came to 10 bases. Germline V gene data show CDR1 as WSHSY and CDR2 as SAAADI. CDR3 in amino acids: CASSDGGQSPLHF. The CDR3 bases are TGCGCCAGCAGTGACGGGGGTCAGTCACCCCTCCACTTT.

The V gene is TRBV25-1, the J gene TRBJ1-5; 10 bases line up with TRBD1. The CDR3 is made up of 16 amino acids. J gave up 3 bases and V 4 bases, and 6 bases lay outside the gene matches. CDR1 and CDR2 (germline): MGHDK, SYGVNS. CDR3 DNA: TGTGCCAGCAGTGGACCGGGACAGGGGATCAATCAGCCCCAGCATTTT. Protein sequence: CASSGPGQGINQPQHF.

The rearrangement links TRBV11-3 to TRBJ2-2, with D possibly TRBD1 on 5 matching bases. Germline-derived CDR1 and CDR2 are SGHNT and YENEEA. The CDR3 has 15 residues. The V end was cut by 2 bases, the J end by 5 bases, with 12 bases between. DNA for the CDR3: TGTGCCAGCAGCTTACAAGGGGTGGAAACCGGGGAGCTGTTTTTT. This translates into CASSLQGVETGELFF.

The chain combines TRBV6-5 with TRBJ2-1; 8 bases agree with TRBD2. From germline, CDR1 is MNHEY and CDR2 SVGAGI. The CDR3 sequence is 15 residues long. The ends lost 4 bases at V and 6 bases at J; junction bases unmatched: 8. CDR3 nucleotide sequence: TGTGCCAGCAGTTTTGGGCGGGGGGCGATCAATGAGCAGTTCTTC. Its translation is CASSFGRGAINEQFF.

The V call is TRBV14, the J call TRBJ2-2; 7 positions agree with TRBD1. V gave up 1 base and J gave up 5 bases; unmatched junction bases: 7. The CDR3 is 16 amino acids. Per germline, CDR1 SGHDN and CDR2 FVKESK. The DNA of the CDR3 is TGTGCCAGCAGCCAAGTTAGGGGGCGGTCTACCGGGGAGCTGTTTTTT. This encodes CASSQVRGRSTGELFF. Full variable domain (rest looked up from reference TRBV14 and TRBJ2-2): EAGVTQFPSHSVIEKGQTVTLRCDPISGHDNLYWYRRVMGKEIKFLLHFVKESKQDESGMPNNRFLAERTGGTYSTLKVQPAELEDSGVYFCASSQVRGRSTGELFFGEGSRLTVL.

The V call is TRBV6-5, the J call TRBJ1-2, with 7 bases matching TRBD1. The trim removed 5 bases at V and 5 bases at J, leaving 8 bases unmatched. Germline V gene lookup returns CDR1 MNHEY and CDR2 SVGAGI. This CDR3 contains 14 residues. CDR3 loop: CASSPGQLLYGYTF. CDR3 coding DNA: TGTGCCAGCAGTCCGGGACAGCTCCTTTATGGCTACACCTTC.

This chain uses TRBV10-1 with TRBJ2-7, with D tentatively TRBD2 (5 bases). CDR1 and CDR2 (germline): WNHNN, SYGVQD (reference sequence). The CDR3 spans 17 residues. Trimming pared 4 bases from V and 7 bases from J, leaving 26 bases between. Here the CDR3 reads CASSGIIRGHPLLEQYV. Written as DNA, the CDR3 is TGCGCCAGCAGTGGGATTATTCGGGGTCACCCCCTACTGGAGCAGTACGTC.

This chain uses TRBV7-9 with TRBJ2-2; 13 bases agree with TRBD2. The CDR3 runs to 15 residues. The germline V gene encodes CDR1 SEHNR and CDR2 FQNEAQ (reference sequence). Germline trimming cut 5 bases from V and 6 bases from J; bases unmatched to any gene: 3. CDR3 loop: CASSTSGGAAGELFF. The CDR3 DNA is TGTGCCAGCAGCACTAGCGGGGGGGCCGCCGGGGAGCTGTTTTTT. The full variable domain, with the rest looked up from reference TRBV7-9 and TRBJ2-2, is DTGVSQNPRHKITKRGQNVTFRCDPISEHNRLYWYRQTLGQGPEFLTYFQNEAQLEKSRLLSDRFSAERPKGSFSTLEIQRTEQGDSAMYLCASSTSGGAAGELFFGEGSRLTVL.

The V gene is TRBV2, the J gene TRBJ2-2, with D maybe TRBD1 (5 bases). Between the trimmed V and J ends, which lost 7 bases and 5 bases, there was a span of 14 bases. This CDR3 spans 14 amino acids. Per germline, CDR1 SNHLY and CDR2 FYNNEI. DNA for the CDR3: TGTGCCAGCAAGGGCCCTAGGGGAACCGGGGAGCTGTTTTTT. Its protein is CASKGPRGTGELFF.

This clone was found once. The rearrangement joins TRBV29-1 to TRBJ2-1, with 7 bases fitting TRBD1. Germline assignment: CDR1 SQVTM and CDR2 ANQGSEA. V was pared by 3 bases and J by 9 bases, with 5 bases of the junction left unmatched. This CDR3 contains 12 residues. The CDR3 coding sequence is TGCAGCGTTGAGGGGCAGGGGGTTGAGCAGTTCTTC. Translating gives CSVEGQGVEQFF.

The V gene is TRBV7-9, the J gene TRBJ2-5, with TRBD1 as a possible D gene (5 bases). The J call may be wrong; the DNA end is better matched by TRBJ2-7. In germline, CDR1 is SEHNR, CDR2 FQNEAQ (reference sequence). CDR3 length: 17 amino acids. This chain's CDR3 is CASYVKGRKISSYEQYF. The CDR3 nucleotides are TGTGCCAGCTACGTAAAGGGGCGAAAAATAAGCTCCTACGAGCAGTACTTC.

The rearrangement joins TRBV30 to TRBJ2-2, with a tentative D call TRBD1 (6 bases). CDR1 is GTSNPN, CDR2 SVGIG, per germline (reference sequence). This CDR3 comprises 14 residues. Trimming stripped 4 bases from V and 6 bases from J, with 15 bases between. CDR3 sequence: CAWITGTASGELFF. CDR3 in DNA: TGTGCCTGGATCACAGGGACGGCGTCCGGGGAGCTGTTTTTT. The variable domain in full, completed from reference TRBV30 and TRBJ2-2, reads SQTIHQWPATLVQPVGSPLSLECTVEGTSNPNLYWYRQAAGRGLQLLFYSVGIGQISSEVPQNLSASRPQDRQFILSSKKLLLSDSGFYLCAWITGTASGELFFGEGSRLTVL.

This chain joins TRBV7-9 and TRBJ1-4; 7 positions agree with TRBD1. CDR3 length: 15 amino acids. V was pared by 2 bases and J by 5 bases, with 5 bases of the junction left unmatched. Germline CDR1 SEHNR, CDR2 FQNEAQ (reference sequence). The CDR3 is CASSLQGQPNEKLFF. The CDR3 region has the DNA TGTGCCAGCAGCTTACAGGGACAGCCAAATGAAAAACTGTTTTTT. The complete variable domain, with remaining parts taken from reference TRBV7-9 and TRBJ1-4, reads DTGVSQNPRHKITKRGQNVTFRCDPISEHNRLYWYRQTLGQGPEFLTYFQNEAQLEKSRLLSDRFSAERPKGSFSTLEIQRTEQGDSAMYLCASSLQGQPNEKLFFGSGTQLSVL.

The J gene is TRBJ2-5, the V gene TRBV7-2, with TRBD2 matching over 7 bases. V dropped 4 bases and J dropped 9; count of bases not matched to a gene: 11. CDR3 length equals 14 residues. CDR1 and CDR2 from the germline V gene are SGHTA and FQGNSA. CDR3 sequence (DNA): TGTGCCAGCAGCTCCGATCTAGCGGCGGGGGCCCAGTACTTC. It is translated as CASSSDLAAGAQYF.

This chain uses TRBV30 with TRBJ2-6, with 7 bases matching TRBD1. This CDR3 is built from 16 residues. Germline trimming cut 2 bases from V and 2 bases from J; bases unmatched to any gene: 6. CDR1 GTSNPN and CDR2 SVGIG come from the germline V gene (reference sequence). In DNA, the CDR3 is TGTGCCTGGAGTTTCCCAGGGACAGCTGGGGCCAACGTCCTGACTTTC. It yields the protein CAWSFPGTAGANVLTF.

This sequence joins TRBV4-2 and TRBJ2-7; D might be TRBD2 (6 bases). This CDR3 is built from 15 residues. Germline V gene sequence: CDR1 LGHNA, CDR2 YNFKEQ. V was pared by 0 bases and J by 1 base, with 10 bases between. For the CDR3, the DNA is TGTGCCAGCAGCCAAGATTCGGGACTGTCCTACGAGCAGTACTTC. Residues: CASSQDSGLSYEQYF.

The DNA for the CDR3 is TGTGCCAGCAGCTACAGGACAGGAATAACTTTCTTT. The encoded protein is CASSYRTGITFF. The chain joins TRBV7-9 to TRBJ1-1, with 7 positions matching TRBD1. This CDR3 is built from 12 residues. The germline V gene encodes CDR1 SEHNR and CDR2 FQNEAQ (reference sequence). Trimming at V came to 4 bases and at J to 12 bases, leaving 8 bases not matched to a gene.

The V gene is TRBV2, the J gene TRBJ2-7; D is possibly TRBD1 (6 bases). The CDR3 runs 15 residues. Trimming took off 6 bases at V and 3 bases at J, with 18 bases between the two ends. CDR1 is SNHLY, CDR2 FYNNEI, per germline. This CDR3 is CASSENRDLNYEQYF. CDR3 bases: TGTGCCAGCAGCGAAAACAGGGACCTCAACTACGAGCAGTACTTC.

The chain uses TRBV2 and TRBJ2-4, with D perhaps TRBD2 (5 bases). The V gene's germline CDR1 is SNHLY and CDR2 FYNNEI. V gave up 8 bases and J gave up 6 bases, with 14 bases separating them. This CDR3 has 13 amino acids. CDR3 nucleotides: TGTGCCAGCCATTTGGCCGCGGGAAACATTCAGTACTTC. This encodes CASHLAAGNIQYF. The complete variable domain, with remaining parts taken from reference TRBV2 and TRBJ2-4, reads EPEVTQTPSHQVTQMGQEVILRCVPISNHLYFYWYRQILGQKVEFLVSFYNNEISEKSEIFDDQFSVERPDGSNFTLKIRSTKLEDSAMYFCASHLAAGNIQYFGAGTRLSVL.

V usage is TRBV14 and J usage is TRBJ1-2, with no clear D. From germline, CDR1 is SGHDN and CDR2 FVKESK. This CDR3 is built from 14 residues. V was cut by 2 bases and J by 4 bases, with 11 bases left in between. In DNA form, the CDR3 reads TGTGCCAGCAGCCAACGTGGGTACAGCTATGGCTACACCTTC. Its protein product is CASSQRGYSYGYTF.

This chain joins TRBV30 and TRBJ2-1; no clear D. Trimming removed 2 bases at V and 9 bases at J, with 11 bases between. This CDR3 spans 12 amino acids. Germline V gene data show CDR1 as GTSNPN and CDR2 as SVGIG (reference sequence). CDR3 DNA sequence: TGTGCCTGGAGTTCGGTGAGAGGTGAGCAGTTCTTC. It is translated as CAWSSVRGEQFF.

Only a few counts were recorded for this clone. The gene calls are TRBV5-5 and TRBJ1-1; no firm D call. CDR1 SGHKS and CDR2 YYEKEE come from the germline V gene (reference sequence). This CDR3 region has 14 residues. V gave up 0 bases and J gave up 1 base, with 7 bases separating them. The CDR3 sequence is CASSLDPGNTEAFF. Here the CDR3 DNA reads TGTGCCAGCAGCTTGGATCCAGGGAACACTGAAGCTTTCTTT.

The V call is TRBV15, the J call TRBJ1-1, with 9 bases lining up with TRBD1. The trim removed 3 bases at V and 6 bases at J, leaving 8 bases unmatched. Germline CDR1 is LNHNV and CDR2 is YYDKDF (reference sequence). The CDR3 spans 15 residues. CDR3 in amino acids: CATSSPHRGRPEAFF. The CDR3 coding sequence is TGTGCCACCAGCAGCCCACACAGGGGGCGGCCTGAAGCTTTCTTT.

The rearrangement joins TRBV29-1 to TRBJ2-5; maybe TRBD1 (6 bases). The CDR3 loop spans 13 amino acids. Germline lookup yields CDR1 SQVTM and CDR2 ANQGSEA. Trimming left V 3 bases short and J 3 bases short, with 11 bases between. CDR3 region: CSVDMPGEETQYF. Here the CDR3 DNA reads TGCAGCGTTGATATGCCAGGGGAAGAGACCCAGTACTTC.

The chain links TRBV6-4 to TRBJ1-6; TRBD1 aligns across 8 bases. Germline assignment: CDR1 MRHNA and CDR2 SNTAGT. The CDR3 runs 17 residues. With 0 bases clipped from V and 4 bases from J, the junction kept 5 bases outside the gene matches. The CDR3 loop reads CASSDSTRGQYNSPLHF. DNA for the CDR3: TGTGCCAGCAGTGACTCGACCAGGGGGCAGTATAATTCACCCCTCCACTTT.

V gene TRBV7-8 combines with J gene TRBJ2-1; the match to TRBD2 covers 9 bases. The V gene end was trimmed by 3 bases and the J gene end by 7 bases; junction bases not matched to a gene: 7. This CDR3 region has 15 residues. Germline CDR1 reads SGHVS; CDR2 reads FQNEAQ. The CDR3 protein is CASSFNLAGDNEQFF. The DNA for the CDR3 is TGTGCCAGCAGCTTTAATTTAGCGGGGGATAATGAGCAGTTCTTC.

V usage is TRBV5-1 and J usage is TRBJ1-1, with TRBD1 as a possible D gene (5 bases). V was clipped by 1 base and J by 3 bases, with 19 bases between them. The CDR3 runs 17 residues. Germline V gene lookup returns CDR1 SGHRS and CDR2 YFSETQ. The CDR3 sequence is CASSLTGGAGGDTEAFF. As DNA, the CDR3 is TGCGCCAGCAGCTTGACTGGAGGGGCGGGGGGGGACACTGAAGCTTTCTTT.

J is TRBJ1-2 and V is TRBV5-5; 8 positions agree with TRBD1. CDR1 and CDR2 from the germline V gene are SGHKS and YYEKEE (reference sequence). The V segment lost 0 bases and the J segment 6 bases; nucleotides outside the gene matches: 7. This CDR3 is built from 15 residues. The CDR3 DNA is TGTGCCAGCAGCTTGGTAGGGCCGACAGGGGATGGCTACACCTTC. It codes for CASSLVGPTGDGYTF.

V is TRBV10-3 and J is TRBJ1-5, with no clear D. V was cut by 10 bases and J by 7 bases, with 8 bases left in between. From germline, CDR1 is ENHRY and CDR2 SYGVKD. The CDR3 is 10 residues long. The CDR3 loop is CATGQQPQHF. DNA of the CDR3: TGTGCCACGGGTCAACAGCCCCAGCATTTT.

The chain combines TRBV5-1 with TRBJ1-5; TRBD1 matches 8 bases. The germline V gene encodes CDR1 SGHRS and CDR2 YFSETQ. This CDR3 has 15 amino acids. V was pared by 3 bases and J by 3 bases, with 5 bases of the junction left unmatched. The DNA of the CDR3 is TGCGCCAGCAGCTGGACAGGGAGGGACAATCAGCCCCAGCATTTT. The encoded protein is CASSWTGRDNQPQHF. The full variable domain, rest sourced from reference TRBV5-1 and TRBJ1-5, is KAGVTQTPRYLIKTRGQQVTLSCSPISGHRSVSWYQQTPGQGLQFLFEYFSETQRNKGNFPGRFSGRQFSNSRSEMNVSTLELGDSALYLCASSWTGRDNQPQHFGDGTRLSIL.